These T cell receptor beta chains were read from a single sample in a study of early T cells in non-severe SARS-CoV-2 infection. One entry per CDR3 protein results from TCRdb running MiXCR on the 5' RACE reads. Of 50,000 to 60,000 distinct CDR3 sequences in the sample, roughly 6.2% were seen once. Source material: whole blood. The source is an adult who was a healthcare worker with PCR-confirmed SARS-CoV-2 infection or an uninfected control (not recorded which). Both conserved end residues are part of each CDR3. Fields, in order: V gene, D gene, clone size, J gene, CDR3 DNA, CDR3 protein. D genes are given only for firm matches. Rows may omit the clone size; those that give it use once, few, many or a size class.

v_gene: TRBV10-3
d_gene: TRBD1
abundance: few
j_gene: TRBJ1-1
CDR3nt: TGTGCCATCAGTGATACCCATGGGGGACAGGCGACCACTGAAGCTTTCTTT
CDR3aa: CAISDTHGGQATTEAFF

v_gene: TRBV6-2/TRBV6-3
d_gene: TRBD2
abundance: many
j_gene: TRBJ2-1
CDR3nt: TGTGCCAGCACCTCCCTCCAAGCGGGGGGCCTTTTCAACAATGAGCAGTTCTTC
CDR3aa: CASTSLQAGGLFNNEQFF

v_gene: TRBV16
d_gene: .
abundance: medium-sized
j_gene: TRBJ1-1
CDR3nt: TGTGCCAGCAGCCCAGGGATAAGTACTGAAGCTTTCTTT
CDR3aa: CASSPGISTEAFF

v_gene: TRBV7-6
d_gene: TRBD1
abundance: many
j_gene: TRBJ1-1
CDR3nt: TGTGCCAGCAGCTGGCCTGTCCCGGGACAGGGGAGGACTGAAGCTTTCTTT
CDR3aa: CASSWPVPGQGRTEAFF

v_gene: TRBV4-3
d_gene: .
abundance: many
j_gene: TRBJ1-5
CDR3nt: TGCGCCAGCAGCCAAGCCCACCCAGGATATAGCAATCAGCCCCAGCATTTT
CDR3aa: CASSQAHPGYSNQPQHF

v_gene: TRBV20-1
d_gene: .
abundance: many
j_gene: TRBJ2-5
CDR3nt: TGCAGTGCTAGAGTATATGACTTGAAAGAGACCCAGTACTTC
CDR3aa: CSARVYDLKETQYF

v_gene: TRBV20-1
d_gene: .
abundance: .
j_gene: TRBJ1-5
CDR3nt: TGCAGTGCTAGAGATGGAGGGGCAGGGGTCTTTGAGGGCAATCAGCCCCAGCATTTT
CDR3aa: CSARDGGAGVFEGNQPQHF

v_gene: TRBV29-1
d_gene: TRBD1
abundance: .
j_gene: TRBJ1-1
CDR3nt: TGCAGCGTTGGGCCGATCAGGGGGGCTTTCTTT
CDR3aa: CSVGPIRGAFF

v_gene: TRBV18
d_gene: .
abundance: many
j_gene: TRBJ1-5
CDR3nt: TGTGCCAGCTCACAATCGGAGGGGCCCCAGCATTTT
CDR3aa: CASSQSEGPQHF

v_gene: TRBV11-2
d_gene: TRBD1
abundance: few
j_gene: TRBJ1-5
CDR3nt: TGTGCCAGCAGCCAAGACAGGGGGCAGCCCCAGCATTTT
CDR3aa: CASSQDRGQPQHF

v_gene: TRBV14
d_gene: .
abundance: many
j_gene: TRBJ2-7
CDR3nt: TGTGCCAGCAGCCCCTCCAATACCTACGAGCAGTACTTC
CDR3aa: CASSPSNTYEQYF

v_gene: TRBV12-3/TRBV12-4
d_gene: .
abundance: many
j_gene: TRBJ1-2
CDR3nt: TGTGCCAGCAGTTTACCGGGAGGCAGCCGTGGCTACACCTTC
CDR3aa: CASSLPGGSRGYTF

v_gene: TRBV18
d_gene: TRBD1
abundance: .
j_gene: TRBJ1-1
CDR3nt: TGTGCCAGCTCACCAAGCCAGGGGGCTTCGGAAGCTTTCTTT
CDR3aa: CASSPSQGASEAFF

v_gene: TRBV19
d_gene: .
abundance: many
j_gene: TRBJ2-1
CDR3nt: TGTGCCAGTAGTATATCGAGGGGCAATGAGCAGTTCTTC
CDR3aa: CASSISRGNEQFF

v_gene: TRBV6-2/TRBV6-3
d_gene: .
abundance: many
j_gene: TRBJ2-4
CDR3nt: TGTGCCAGCAGCAAGCGCACAGGGGGGGACATTCAGTACTTC
CDR3aa: CASSKRTGGDIQYF

v_gene: TRBV13
d_gene: TRBD1
abundance: few
j_gene: TRBJ1-1
CDR3nt: TGTGCCAGCAGCTCGCTTTTGGCAGGGGGGGCTGAAGCTTTCTTT
CDR3aa: CASSSLLAGGAEAFF

v_gene: TRBV27
d_gene: TRBD2
abundance: .
j_gene: TRBJ2-2
CDR3nt: TGTGCCAGCAGTGAACTAGCGGGACTGAACGCCGGGGAGCTGTTTTTT
CDR3aa: CASSELAGLNAGELFF

v_gene: TRBV7-9
d_gene: TRBD2
abundance: few
j_gene: TRBJ2-5
CDR3nt: TGTGCCAGCAGCGACCTAAGCGGGGGGGCAAAGGAGACCCAGTACTTC
CDR3aa: CASSDLSGGAKETQYF

v_gene: TRBV6-6
d_gene: TRBD2
abundance: many
j_gene: TRBJ2-2
CDR3nt: TGTGCCAGCAGTTACTCGGGGACTAGTATGCTGTTTTTT
CDR3aa: CASSYSGTSMLFF

v_gene: TRBV2
d_gene: TRBD1
abundance: .
j_gene: TRBJ1-1
CDR3nt: TGTGCCAGCAGGACAGGGTTCGTAGACGCTGAAGCTTTCTTT
CDR3aa: CASRTGFVDAEAFF

v_gene: TRBV7-2
d_gene: .
abundance: many
j_gene: TRBJ1-1
CDR3nt: TGTGCCAGCAGCCCCAAGTGGGGATCCGGCACTGAAGCTTTCTTT
CDR3aa: CASSPKWGSGTEAFF

v_gene: TRBV6-6
d_gene: .
abundance: few
j_gene: TRBJ1-2
CDR3nt: TGTGCCAGCAGTACGGGGGGAAGGGAGGTTAGAGGCTACACCTTC
CDR3aa: CASSTGGREVRGYTF

v_gene: TRBV20-1
d_gene: TRBD2
abundance: many
j_gene: TRBJ2-1
CDR3nt: TGCAGTGCTAGAGCCCCGACAGCGGGATCCTACAATGAGCAGTTCTTC
CDR3aa: CSARAPTAGSYNEQFF

v_gene: TRBV7-9
d_gene: .
abundance: many
j_gene: TRBJ1-6
CDR3nt: TGTGCCAGCACCACGGTGGCGGATTCACCCCTCCACTTT
CDR3aa: CASTTVADSPLHF

v_gene: TRBV19
d_gene: .
abundance: .
j_gene: TRBJ1-4
CDR3nt: TGTGCCAGTAGTGCCCGGACAGCGCTTAATGAAAAACTGTTTTTT
CDR3aa: CASSARTALNEKLFF

v_gene: TRBV18
d_gene: .
abundance: many
j_gene: TRBJ1-5
CDR3nt: TGTGCCAGCTCGGTCGTGAGTGGGGGCGGGAGCAATCAGCCCCAGCATTTT
CDR3aa: CASSVVSGGGSNQPQHF

v_gene: TRBV5-4
d_gene: .
abundance: many
j_gene: TRBJ1-1
CDR3nt: TGTGCCAGCAGCCTCGCGGCGGGGGCCGGCGACACTGAAGCTTTCTTT
CDR3aa: CASSLAAGAGDTEAFF

v_gene: TRBV6-6
d_gene: TRBD1
abundance: many
j_gene: TRBJ2-4
CDR3nt: TGTGCCAGCAGCATGGAAAATCCGGGACAGACCAAAAACATTCAGTACTTC
CDR3aa: CASSMENPGQTKNIQYF

v_gene: TRBV20-1
d_gene: .
abundance: many
j_gene: TRBJ2-3
CDR3nt: TGCAGTGCTAGAGAATCGGGGGGCCGCACAGATACGCAGTATTTT
CDR3aa: CSARESGGRTDTQYF

v_gene: TRBV4-3
d_gene: TRBD1
abundance: many
j_gene: TRBJ2-3
CDR3nt: TGCGCCAGCAGCGCAGACAGGGTCGGCACAGATACGCAGTATTTT
CDR3aa: CASSADRVGTDTQYF

v_gene: TRBV20-1
d_gene: .
abundance: many
j_gene: TRBJ1-5
CDR3nt: TGCAGTGCTAGTCCAGGGTCGAACAATCAGCCCCAGCATTTT
CDR3aa: CSASPGSNNQPQHF

v_gene: TRBV4-3
d_gene: .
abundance: .
j_gene: TRBJ1-6
CDR3nt: TGCGCCAGCAGCCGGACGGTTAGCTCCTATAATTCACCCCTCCACTTT
CDR3aa: CASSRTVSSYNSPLHF

v_gene: TRBV29-1
d_gene: .
abundance: .
j_gene: TRBJ2-1
CDR3nt: TGCAGCGTCCAAACAGGTTACAATGAGCAGTTCTTC
CDR3aa: CSVQTGYNEQFF

v_gene: TRBV19
d_gene: .
abundance: few
j_gene: TRBJ1-2
CDR3nt: TGTGCCAGTAGTATCGGCGGGCCAACTAACTATGGCTACACCTTC
CDR3aa: CASSIGGPTNYGYTF

v_gene: TRBV19
d_gene: TRBD1
abundance: many
j_gene: TRBJ1-2
CDR3nt: TGTGCCAGTATTCGGACAGGGAGAGACTATGGCTACACCTTC
CDR3aa: CASIRTGRDYGYTF

v_gene: TRBV19
d_gene: .
abundance: many
j_gene: TRBJ2-5
CDR3nt: TGTGCCAGTAAGGCCCGGGCGGAAACACAAGAGACCCAGTACTTC
CDR3aa: CASKARAETQETQYF

v_gene: TRBV7-2
d_gene: TRBD1
abundance: few
j_gene: TRBJ2-5
CDR3nt: TGTGCCAGCAGCTTCGACAGGGGGGGGGAGACCCAGTACTTC
CDR3aa: CASSFDRGGETQYF

v_gene: TRBV20-1
d_gene: TRBD1
abundance: many
j_gene: TRBJ1-6
CDR3nt: TGCAGTGCTAGAGGAGGACAGGAGATTTATAATTCACCCCTCCACTTT
CDR3aa: CSARGGQEIYNSPLHF

v_gene: TRBV20-1
d_gene: .
abundance: many
j_gene: TRBJ2-7
CDR3nt: TGCAGTGCCCTGAAACGAGACGTCAGCTCCTACGAGCAGTACTTC
CDR3aa: CSALKRDVSSYEQYF